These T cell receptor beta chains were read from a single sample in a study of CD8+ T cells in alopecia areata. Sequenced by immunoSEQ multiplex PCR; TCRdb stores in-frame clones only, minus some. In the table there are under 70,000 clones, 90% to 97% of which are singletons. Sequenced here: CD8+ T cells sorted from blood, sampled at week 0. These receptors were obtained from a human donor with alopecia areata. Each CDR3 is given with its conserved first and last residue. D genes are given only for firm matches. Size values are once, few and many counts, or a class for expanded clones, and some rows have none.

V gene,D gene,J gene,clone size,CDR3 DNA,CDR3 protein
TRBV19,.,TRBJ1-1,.,TGTGCCAGTAGTATGGGATCAGGGTACACTGAAGCTTTCTTT,CASSMGSGYTEAFF
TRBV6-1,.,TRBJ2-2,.,TGTGCCAGCAGGGGGGTGCAGAACACCGGGGAGCTGTTTTTT,CASRGVQNTGELFF
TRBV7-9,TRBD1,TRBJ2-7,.,TGTGCCAGCAGCCCGGGGACAGGACGATACGAGCAGTACTTC,CASSPGTGRYEQYF
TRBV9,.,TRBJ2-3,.,TGTGCCAGCAGCGCGGGGGCCAATATGGATACGCAGTATTTT,CASSAGANMDTQYF
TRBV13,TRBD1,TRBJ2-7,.,TGTGCCAGCAGTCTCGACAGGGGGTCCTACGAGCAGTACTTC,CASSLDRGSYEQYF
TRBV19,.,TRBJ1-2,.,TGTGCCAGTAGTACGGGTAGGGGCTACACCTTC,CASSTGRGYTF
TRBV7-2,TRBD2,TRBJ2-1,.,TGTGCCAGCAGCCTCGGGACTAGCGATTACAATGAGCAGTTCTTC,CASSLGTSDYNEQFF
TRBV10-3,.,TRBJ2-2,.,TGTGCCATCAGTGCATCCACAGGGTCTTCGAACACCGGGGAGCTGTTTTTT,CAISASTGSSNTGELFF
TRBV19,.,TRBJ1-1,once,TGTGCCAGTAGTACCGGGGGCGCGAACACTGAAGCTTTCTTT,CASSTGGANTEAFF
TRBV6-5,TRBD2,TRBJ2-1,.,TGTGCCAGCACCGGACTAGTAGACAATGAGCAGTTCTTC,CASTGLVDNEQFF
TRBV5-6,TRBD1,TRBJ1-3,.,TGTGCCAGCAGCTCCGGGACAGGGGCTGGAAACACCATATATTTT,CASSSGTGAGNTIYF
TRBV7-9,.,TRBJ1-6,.,TGTGCCAGCGGAGGACAGTCACTCAATAATTCACCCCTCCACTTT,CASGGQSLNNSPLHF
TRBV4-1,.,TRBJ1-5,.,TGCGCCAGCAGCCAAGTACAGGGAAGCAATCAGCCCCAGCATTTT,CASSQVQGSNQPQHF
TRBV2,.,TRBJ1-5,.,TGTGCCAGCAGGCTGGACAACCGGCCCCAGCATTTT,CASRLDNRPQHF
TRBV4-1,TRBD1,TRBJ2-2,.,TGCGCCAGCAGCACCTTTCTTGGACAGGGGAGCACCGGGGAGCTGTTTTTT,CASSTFLGQGSTGELFF
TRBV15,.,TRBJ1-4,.,TGTGCCACCAGCAGACCTCGTAGGGGCAGAAATGAAAAACTGTTTTTT,CATSRPRRGRNEKLFF
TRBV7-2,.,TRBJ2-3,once,TGTGCCAGCAGCTTGTGGACAGATACGCAGTATTTT,CASSLWTDTQYF
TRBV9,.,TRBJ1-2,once,TGTGCCAGCAGCTCGGGGGGGATGAACTATGGCTACACCTTC,CASSSGGMNYGYTF
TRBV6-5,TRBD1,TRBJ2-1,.,TGTGCCAGCAGTCCACAGGGGAGCCTCTACAATGAGCAGTTCTTC,CASSPQGSLYNEQFF
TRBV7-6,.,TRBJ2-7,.,TGTGCCAGCAGCTTAGGCTTCGGCTACGAGCAGTACTTC,CASSLGFGYEQYF
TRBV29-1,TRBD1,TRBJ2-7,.,TGCAGCGTTGAAGATCTTGCAGGACAGGGGTACGAGCAGTACTTC,CSVEDLAGQGYEQYF
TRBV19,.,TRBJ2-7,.,TGTGCCAGTAGTATAGGCGGGGATTACTACGAGCAGTACTTC,CASSIGGDYYEQYF
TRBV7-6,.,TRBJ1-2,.,TGTGCCAGCAGCTTAGGTAGCGAGGGCCCTCCTGGCTACACCTTC,CASSLGSEGPPGYTF
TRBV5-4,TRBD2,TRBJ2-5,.,TGTGCCAGCAGCTTGGATTTTAGCGGGGTAGAAGAGACCCAGTACTTC,CASSLDFSGVEETQYF
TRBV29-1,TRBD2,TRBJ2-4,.,TGCAGCGTTGAGGCTTCCCTAGCGGGAGATAACATTCAGTACTTC,CSVEASLAGDNIQYF
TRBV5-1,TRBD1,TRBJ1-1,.,TGCGCCAGCAGCTACAGGGGTTTTGCCACTGAAGCTTTCTTT,CASSYRGFATEAFF
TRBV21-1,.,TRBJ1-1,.,TGTGCCAGCAGCCAAGGGGACAGGGGGGTGAACACTGAAGCTTTCTTT,CASSQGDRGVNTEAFF
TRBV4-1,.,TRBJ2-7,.,TGCGCCAGCAGCCAAGGAGGGTCTAAAGGTCTTTCCTACGAGCAGTACTTC,CASSQGGSKGLSYEQYF
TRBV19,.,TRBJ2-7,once,TGTGCCAGTAGTATTTCCGGGGACGAGCAGTACTTC,CASSISGDEQYF
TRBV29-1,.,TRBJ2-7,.,TGCAGCGTGGGGGTCCCTGCCACCTACGAGCAGTACTTC,CSVGVPATYEQYF
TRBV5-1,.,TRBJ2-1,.,TGCGCCAGCACCCAGGTGGCGGCCCTCTTCAATGAGCAGTTCTTC,CASTQVAALFNEQFF
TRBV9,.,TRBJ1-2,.,TGTGCCAGCAGCGTATACGTCCACACGCTTGATAACTATGGCTACACCTTC,CASSVYVHTLDNYGYTF
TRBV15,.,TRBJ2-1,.,TGTGCCACCAGCAAGATACAGGGTCCCCCCTACAATGAGCAGTTCTTC,CATSKIQGPPYNEQFF
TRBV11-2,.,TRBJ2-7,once,TGTGCCAGCAGCTTAGCGGGGCCGTCCTACGAGCAGTACTTC,CASSLAGPSYEQYF
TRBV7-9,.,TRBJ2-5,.,TGTGCCAGCAGCCCGAGAGCGGCGAATCAAGAGACCCAGTACTTC,CASSPRAANQETQYF
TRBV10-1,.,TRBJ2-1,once,TGCGCCAGCAGTGAGTCTTTGCAGGGCCCATACAATGAGCAGTTCTTC,CASSESLQGPYNEQFF
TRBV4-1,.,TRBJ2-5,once,TGCGCCAGCAGCCAAAGCCCGGGAGCCAGTAAGACCCAGTACTTC,CASSQSPGASKTQYF
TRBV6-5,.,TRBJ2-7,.,TGTGCCAGCAGCCGAGACTGGATCTACGAGCAGTACTTC,CASSRDWIYEQYF
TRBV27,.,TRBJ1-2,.,TGTGCCAGCACCAATTATGAGGGGGGCACAAACTATGGCTACACCTTC,CASTNYEGGTNYGYTF
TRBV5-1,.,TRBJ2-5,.,TGCGCCAGCAGCCGGGTCGGGGGAGAGAAAGAGACCCAGTACTTC,CASSRVGGEKETQYF
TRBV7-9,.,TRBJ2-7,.,TGTGCCAGCGACAGGAAATCGGGCGAGCAGTACTTC,CASDRKSGEQYF
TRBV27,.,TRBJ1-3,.,TGTGCCAGCAGTTTTGCCCGAACTGGAAACACCATATATTTT,CASSFARTGNTIYF
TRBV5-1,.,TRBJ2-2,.,TGCGCCAGCAGCCTAGCCACCGGGGAGCTGTTTTTT,CASSLATGELFF
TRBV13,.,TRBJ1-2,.,TGTGCCAGCAGCTTTTATAAGGAGTATGGCTACACCTTC,CASSFYKEYGYTF
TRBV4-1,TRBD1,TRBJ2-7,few,TGCGCCAGCAGCCGGGACAGCTACGAGCAGTACTTC,CASSRDSYEQYF
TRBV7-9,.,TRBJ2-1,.,TGTGCCAGCTGGGTTTTGGCCCATGAGCAGTTCTTC,CASWVLAHEQFF
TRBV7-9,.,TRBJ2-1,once,TGTGCCAGCAGCTTAGCCTCTCAGGGCGATGAGCAGTTCTTC,CASSLASQGDEQFF
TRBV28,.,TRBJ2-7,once,TGTGCCAGCAGGTGGAGGGGGCAAACCTACGAGCAGTACTTC,CASRWRGQTYEQYF
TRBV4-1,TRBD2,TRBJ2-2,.,TGCGCCAGCAGCCAAAAAGCGGGGGGGCCTCCCGGGGAGCTGTTTTTT,CASSQKAGGPPGELFF